This T cell receptor beta chain is from a study of OX40 agonist ivuxolimab in advanced cancers. As for the study in general: Hepatocellular carcinoma, melanoma, renal cell or head and neck cancer was diagnosed in the dose-escalation patients.

Notes on the study in general: Blood T cells, both CD4+ and CD8+, expanded clonally by week 6 at 0.1 to 3.0 mg/kg. The work left the antigen specificity of expanded peripheral T cells undetermined.

With regard to this clone: The antigen remains undetermined.

This CDR3 is built from 12 residues. V lost 0 bases and J lost 5, with 5 bases in between. Germline V gives CDR1 SGHNT, CDR2 YYREEE (reference sequence). This table comes from immunoSEQ multiplex PCR, and its TCRdb copy is limited to in-frame clones, with some not included. The sample lists around 79,000 clones; over 75% were seen once. The source material was CD4+ or CD8+ T cells sorted from blood, sampled in a trial of the OX40 agonist ivuxolimab. This chain connects TRBV5-4 to TRBJ2-5; D unresolved. This TCR came from an adult with an advanced solid tumor such as melanoma, head and neck, liver or kidney cancer. CDR3 sequence: CASSLAPETQYF. The CDR3, as DNA: TGTGCCAGCAGCTTGGCTCCCGAGACCCAGTACTTC.